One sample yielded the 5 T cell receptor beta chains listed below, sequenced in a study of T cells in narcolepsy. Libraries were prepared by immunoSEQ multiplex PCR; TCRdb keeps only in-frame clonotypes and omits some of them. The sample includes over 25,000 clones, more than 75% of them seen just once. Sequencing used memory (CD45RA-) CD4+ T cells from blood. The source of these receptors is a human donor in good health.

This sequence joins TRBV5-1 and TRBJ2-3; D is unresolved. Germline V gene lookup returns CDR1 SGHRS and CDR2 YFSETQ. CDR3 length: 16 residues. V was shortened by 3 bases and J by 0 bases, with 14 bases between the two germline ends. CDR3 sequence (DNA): TGCGCCAGCAGCTCCCGGACGGTCCCTAGCACAGATACGCAGTATTTT. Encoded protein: CASSSRTVPSTDTQYF.

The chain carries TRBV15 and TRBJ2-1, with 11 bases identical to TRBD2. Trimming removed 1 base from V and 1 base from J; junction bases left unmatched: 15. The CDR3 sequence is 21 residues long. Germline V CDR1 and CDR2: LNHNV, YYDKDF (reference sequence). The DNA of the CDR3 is TGTGCCACCAGCAGAGCCAACAGGGGGTTGACTAGCGGGAAGTCCTACAATGAGCAGTTCTTC. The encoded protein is CATSRANRGLTSGKSYNEQFF.

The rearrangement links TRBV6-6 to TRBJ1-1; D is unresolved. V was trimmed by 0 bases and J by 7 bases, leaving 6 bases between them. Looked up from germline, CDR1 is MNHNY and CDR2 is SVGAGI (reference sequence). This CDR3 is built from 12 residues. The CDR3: CASSYSEGEAFF. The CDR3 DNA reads TGTGCCAGCAGTTACTCAGAGGGTGAAGCTTTCTTT.

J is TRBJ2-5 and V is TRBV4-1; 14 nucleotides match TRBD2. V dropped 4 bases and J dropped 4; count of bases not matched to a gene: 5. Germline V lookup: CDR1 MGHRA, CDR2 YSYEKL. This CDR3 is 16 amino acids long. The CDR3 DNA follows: TGCGCCAGCAGCCGGGGACTAGCGGGAGCGTTAGAGACCCAGTACTTC. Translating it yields CASSRGLAGALETQYF.

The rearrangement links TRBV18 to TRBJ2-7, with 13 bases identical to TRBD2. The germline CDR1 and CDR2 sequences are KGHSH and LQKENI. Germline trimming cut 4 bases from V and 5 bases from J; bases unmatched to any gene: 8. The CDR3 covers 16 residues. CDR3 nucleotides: TGTGCCAGCTCACGAGACTCCGGACTAGCGGGAGACGAGCAGTACTTC. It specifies CASSRDSGLAGDEQYF.